Listed below are T cell receptor beta chains from one sample, sequenced in a study of T cells in localized non-small cell lung cancer. Some clones are missing from TCRdb's copy, which holds only in-frame ones; the method was immunoSEQ multiplex PCR. The sample has approximately 32,000 clones; about four fifths are singletons. The input for sequencing was peripheral blood, taken before any cancer treatment. Receptors were obtained from a male donor at least 60 years old with stage III squamous cell lung carcinoma. Both conserved end residues are part of each CDR3. A D gene is named only where the DNA matches it firmly. Not all rows give a size; the values are once, few, many and, for expanded clones, a class.

J | D | V | size | CDR3 | DNA
TRBJ1-2 | NA | TRBV15 | NA | CATSRDFRRGTSYGYTF | TGTGCCACCAGCAGAGATTTCAGACGAGGAACCTCCTATGGCTACACCTTC
TRBJ1-1 | NA | TRBV27 | NA | CASSSRLGGHTEAFF | TGTGCCAGCAGCTCCCGGTTGGGAGGGCACACTGAAGCTTTCTTT
TRBJ2-3 | NA | TRBV5-1 | NA | CASSFGGGTDTQYF | TGCGCCAGCAGCTTCGGCGGGGGCACAGATACGCAGTATTTT
TRBJ2-3 | TRBD2 | TRBV6-5 | NA | CASRRLAGGDTQYF | TGTGCCAGCAGACGACTAGCGGGAGGAGATACGCAGTATTTT
TRBJ1-3 | NA | TRBV5-5 | NA | CASSLDPSSGNTIYF | TGTGCCAGCAGCTTGGACCCGAGCTCTGGAAACACCATATATTTT
TRBJ2-7 | NA | TRBV7-9 | NA | CASSRQGGNYEQYF | TGTGCCAGCAGCCGCCAAGGGGGGAACTACGAGCAGTACTTC
TRBJ2-1 | NA | TRBV5-5 | NA | CASSLGGSSYNEQFF | TGTGCCAGCAGCTTGGGAGGGAGCTCCTACAATGAGCAGTTCTTC
TRBJ1-4 | NA | TRBV5-1 | NA | CASSQAPNEKLFF | TGCGCCAGCAGCCAAGCCCCTAATGAAAAACTGTTTTTT
TRBJ2-6 | NA | TRBV6-5 | NA | CASSYLGAAGANVLTF | TGTGCCAGCAGTTACTTAGGGGCGGCAGGGGCCAACGTCCTGACTTTC
TRBJ1-2 | NA | TRBV7-9 | NA | CASSLEGAYGYTF | TGTGCCAGCAGCTTAGAGGGTGCCTATGGCTACACCTTC
TRBJ1-2 | NA | TRBV7-4 | NA | CASSLVQGNYGYTF | TGTGCCAGCAGCTTAGTTCAGGGTAACTATGGCTACACCTTC
TRBJ1-6 | NA | TRBV5-1 | NA | CASRVENSPLHF | TGCGCCAGCAGAGTAGAGAATTCACCCCTCCACTTT
TRBJ1-1 | NA | TRBV6-5 | once | CASSYDRSGTEAFF | TGTGCCAGCAGTTACGATCGTTCGGGGACTGAAGCTTTCTTT
TRBJ2-7 | NA | TRBV27 | NA | CASSYRMTYEQYF | TGTGCCAGCAGTTACAGGATGACCTACGAGCAGTACTTC
TRBJ2-1 | NA | TRBV7-2 | once | CASSLMVAAYNEQFF | TGTGCCAGCAGCTTAATGGTAGCTGCCTACAATGAGCAGTTCTTC
TRBJ1-1 | NA | TRBV2 | NA | CASSEVGPEAFF | TGTGCCAGCAGTGAGGTCGGACCTGAAGCTTTCTTT
TRBJ2-7 | NA | TRBV10-1 | NA | CASSDPQDLLRDEQYF | TGCGCCAGCAGTGACCCACAGGATCTTCTGCGCGACGAGCAGTACTTC
TRBJ1-2 | NA | TRBV19 | NA | CASSTPWTRGTNYGYTF | TGTGCCAGTAGTACACCGTGGACGAGGGGCACTAACTATGGCTACACCTTC
TRBJ2-7 | NA | TRBV5-8 | NA | CASNLAAFGYEQYF | TGTGCCAGCAACTTGGCCGCTTTTGGCTACGAGCAGTACTTC
TRBJ1-2 | TRBD1 | TRBV6-1 | NA | CASPGTGYGYTF | TGTGCCAGCCCCGGGACAGGCTATGGCTACACCTTC
TRBJ1-3 | TRBD1 | TRBV20-1 | NA | CSASTGDTIYF | TGCAGTGCTAGTACAGGGGACACCATATATTTT
TRBJ2-1 | NA | TRBV7-8 | NA | CASSLGGSYNEQFF | TGTGCCAGCAGCTTAGGTGGATCTTACAATGAGCAGTTCTTC
TRBJ2-3 | TRBD2 | TRBV5-1 | NA | CASRLAGGFTDTQYF | TGCGCCAGCAGGCTCGCGGGAGGGTTCACAGATACGCAGTATTTT
TRBJ2-5 | NA | TRBV28 | NA | CASSLVGGTQYF | TGTGCCAGCAGTTTAGTGGGGGGGACCCAGTACTTC
TRBJ2-4 | NA | TRBV21-1 | NA | CASSKGRGMVGKNIQYF | TGTGCCAGCAGCAAAGGACGGGGGATGGTAGGCAAAAACATTCAGTACTTC
TRBJ1-4 | TRBD1 | TRBV4-1 | NA | CASSQAGTVDEKLFF | TGCGCCAGCAGCCAAGCCGGGACAGTGGATGAAAAACTGTTTTTT
TRBJ1-1 | NA | TRBV6-1 | NA | CASSEAGGKAFF | TGTGCCAGCAGTGAAGCCGGGGGTAAGGCTTTCTTT
TRBJ2-1 | TRBD2 | TRBV30 | NA | CAWESSGGYNEQFF | TGTGCCTGGGAATCTAGCGGGGGGTACAATGAGCAGTTCTTC
TRBJ2-7 | NA | TRBV5-1 | NA | CASSLTLDRTSYEQYF | TGCGCCAGCAGCCTGACGCTCGACAGGACATCCTACGAGCAGTACTTC
TRBJ2-5 | NA | TRBV19 | NA | CASKRQGEETQYF | TGTGCCAGCAAGCGGCAGGGAGAAGAGACCCAGTACTTC
TRBJ1-6 | NA | TRBV6-5 | once | CASSPTNSPLHF | TGTGCCAGCAGTCCGACGAACTCACCCCTCCACTTT
TRBJ2-3 | NA | TRBV10-1 | NA | CASSAMVVADTQYF | TGCGCCAGCAGTGCGATGGTAGTCGCAGATACGCAGTATTTT
TRBJ1-2 | NA | TRBV5-4 | NA | CASSSGQLQGYTF | TGTGCCAGCAGCTCCGGACAGCTGCAGGGCTACACCTTC
TRBJ2-7 | TRBD2 | TRBV11-2 | NA | CASSTYAGLAYEQYF | TGTGCCAGCAGCACTTACGCGGGACTAGCCTACGAGCAGTACTTC
TRBJ1-5 | NA | TRBV7-6 | NA | CASSLEGGQPQHF | TGTGCCAGCAGCTTAGAGGGGGGCCAGCCCCAGCATTTT
TRBJ2-2 | TRBD2 | TRBV7-2 | NA | CASSLGLAGTTGELFF | TGTGCCAGCAGCTTAGGACTAGCGGGGACCACCGGGGAGCTGTTTTTT
TRBJ2-5 | NA | TRBV5-1 | NA | CASSPGGRGQYF | TGCGCCAGCAGCCCCGGCGGAAGGGGCCAGTACTTC
TRBJ2-1 | NA | TRBV10-3 | NA | CAISESYNEQFF | TGTGCCATCAGTGAGTCGTACAATGAGCAGTTCTTC
TRBJ2-3 | NA | TRBV5-8 | NA | CASSPLKGGFTDTQYF | TGTGCCAGCAGCCCACTAAAGGGAGGATTCACAGATACGCAGTATTTT
TRBJ1-2 | TRBD1 | TRBV7-8 | NA | CASSLDFGTGYGYTF | TGTGCCAGCAGCTTAGATTTCGGGACAGGGTATGGCTACACCTTC
TRBJ1-1 | NA | TRBV27 | NA | CASSLDRGTEAFF | TGTGCCAGCAGTTTGGATCGAGGCACTGAAGCTTTCTTT